This T cell receptor beta chain was found in a study of identifying expanded T cells in peripheral blood. During the collection period, no donor immune events like infections were recorded. Findings and caveats of the study: Differentially abundant clones: around 1.2 between replicates, 15 to 17 at 2 to 3 weeks, under 25 at four.

Profiled with immunoSEQ multiplex PCR; TCRdb holds only in-frame clones, not every one. The sample lists about 74,000 clones, 84% occurring once. Note on this clone: Its antigen is undetermined.

CDR3 length equals 16 residues. Germline-derived CDR1 and CDR2 are SGHAT and FQNNGV. The J segment lost 4 bases and the V segment lost 5 bases, leaving 9 bases of the junction unmatched. This TCR was recovered from a person aged 18 to 69 in good health. Sequencing was done on a sample of blood. The genes are TRBV11-2 and TRBJ2-2; 8 bases are a match to TRBD1. CDR3 residues: CASSQFGQGGTGELFF. In DNA, the CDR3 is TGTGCCAGCAGCCAATTTGGACAGGGAGGCACCGGGGAGCTGTTTTTT.